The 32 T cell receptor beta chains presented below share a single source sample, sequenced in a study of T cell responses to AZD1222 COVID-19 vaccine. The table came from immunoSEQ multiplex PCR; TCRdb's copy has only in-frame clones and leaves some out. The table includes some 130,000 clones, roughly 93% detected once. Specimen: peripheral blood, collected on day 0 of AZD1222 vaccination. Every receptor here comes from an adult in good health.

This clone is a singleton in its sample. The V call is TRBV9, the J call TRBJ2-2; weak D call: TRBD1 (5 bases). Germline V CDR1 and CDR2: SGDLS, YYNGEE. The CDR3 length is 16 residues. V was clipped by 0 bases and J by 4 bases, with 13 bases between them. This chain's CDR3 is CASSVAGRVSTGELFF. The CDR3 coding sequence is TGTGCCAGCAGCGTAGCCGGCAGGGTGAGCACCGGGGAGCTGTTTTTT.

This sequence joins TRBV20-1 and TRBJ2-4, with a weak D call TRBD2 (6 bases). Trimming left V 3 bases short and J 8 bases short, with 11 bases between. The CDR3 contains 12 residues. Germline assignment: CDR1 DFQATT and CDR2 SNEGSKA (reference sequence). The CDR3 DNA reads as TGCAGTGCTAGTGGGACTGCGGACATTCAGTACTTC. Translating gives CSASGTADIQYF.

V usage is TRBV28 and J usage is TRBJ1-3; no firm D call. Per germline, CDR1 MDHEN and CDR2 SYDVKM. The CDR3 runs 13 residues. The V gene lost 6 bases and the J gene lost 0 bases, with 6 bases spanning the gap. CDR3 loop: CASRQSSGNTIYF. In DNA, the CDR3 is TGTGCCAGCAGACAGAGCTCTGGAAACACCATATATTTT.

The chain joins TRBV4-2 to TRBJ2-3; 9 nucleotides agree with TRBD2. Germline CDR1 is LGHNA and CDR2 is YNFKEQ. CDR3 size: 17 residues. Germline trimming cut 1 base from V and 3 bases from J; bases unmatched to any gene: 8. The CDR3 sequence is CASSQGGSGSGTDTQYF. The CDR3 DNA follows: TGTGCCAGCAGCCAAGGTGGTAGCGGGAGTGGGACAGATACGCAGTATTTT.

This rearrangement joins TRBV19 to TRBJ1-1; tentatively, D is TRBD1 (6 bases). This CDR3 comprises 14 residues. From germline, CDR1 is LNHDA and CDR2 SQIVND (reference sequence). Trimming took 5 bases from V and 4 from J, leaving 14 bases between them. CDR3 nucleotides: TGTGCCAGTAGTCAAATGGCAGGGGCCACTGAAGCTTTCTTT. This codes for CASSQMAGATEAFF.

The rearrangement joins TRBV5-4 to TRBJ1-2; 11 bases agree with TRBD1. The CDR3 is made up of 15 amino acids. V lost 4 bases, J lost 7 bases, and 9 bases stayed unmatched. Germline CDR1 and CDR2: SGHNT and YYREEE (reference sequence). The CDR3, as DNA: TGTGCCAGCAGCGCGGACAGGGGGCTAAGGTCTGGCTACACCTTC. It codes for CASSADRGLRSGYTF.

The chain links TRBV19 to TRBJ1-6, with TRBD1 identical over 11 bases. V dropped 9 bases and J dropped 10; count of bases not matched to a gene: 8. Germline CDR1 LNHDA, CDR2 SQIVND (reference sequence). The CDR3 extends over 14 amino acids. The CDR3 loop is CASQGQGARSPLHF. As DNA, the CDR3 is TGTGCCAGCCAAGGACAGGGGGCACGGTCACCCCTCCACTTT.

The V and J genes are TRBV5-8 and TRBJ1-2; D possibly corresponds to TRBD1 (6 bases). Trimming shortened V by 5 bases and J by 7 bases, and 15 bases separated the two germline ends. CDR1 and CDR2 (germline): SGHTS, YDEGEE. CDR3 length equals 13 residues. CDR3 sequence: CASSKGGGVGYTF. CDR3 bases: TGTGCCAGCAGTAAAGGGGGTGGTGTTGGCTACACCTTC.

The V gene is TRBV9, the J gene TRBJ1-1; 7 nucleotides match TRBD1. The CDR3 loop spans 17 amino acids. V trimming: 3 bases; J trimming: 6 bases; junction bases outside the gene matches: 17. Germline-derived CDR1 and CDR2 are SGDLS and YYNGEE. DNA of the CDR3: TGTGCCAGCAGCGCCCCCCGAGGGGGCTCGGCGAGCGCTGAAGCTTTCTTT. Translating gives CASSAPRGGSASAEAFF. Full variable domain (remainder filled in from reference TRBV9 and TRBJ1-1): DSGVTQTPKHLITATGQRVTLRCSPRSGDLSVYWYQQSLDQGLQFLIQYYNGEERAKGNILERFSAQQFPDLHSELNLSSLELGDSALYFCASSAPRGGSASAEAFFGQGTRLTVV.

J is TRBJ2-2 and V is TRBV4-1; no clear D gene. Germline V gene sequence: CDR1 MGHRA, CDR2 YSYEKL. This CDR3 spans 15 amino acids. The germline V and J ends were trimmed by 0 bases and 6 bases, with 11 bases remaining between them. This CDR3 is CASSQEERAPGELFF. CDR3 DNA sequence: TGCGCCAGCAGCCAAGAAGAACGGGCCCCCGGGGAGCTGTTTTTT.

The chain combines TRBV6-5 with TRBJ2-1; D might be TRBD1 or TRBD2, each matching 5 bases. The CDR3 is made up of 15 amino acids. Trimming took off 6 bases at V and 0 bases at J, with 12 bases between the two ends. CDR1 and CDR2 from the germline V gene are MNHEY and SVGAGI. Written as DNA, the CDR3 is TGTGCCAGCAGACCAGGGAGTCCCTCCTACAATGAGCAGTTCTTC. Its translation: CASRPGSPSYNEQFF.

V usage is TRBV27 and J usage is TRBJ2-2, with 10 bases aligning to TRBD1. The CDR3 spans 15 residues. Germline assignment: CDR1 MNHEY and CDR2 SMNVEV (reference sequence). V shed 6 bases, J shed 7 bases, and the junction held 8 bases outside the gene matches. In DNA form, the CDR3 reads TGTGCCAGCAGGACCGGGACAGGGGAGGTCGGGGAGCTGTTTTTT. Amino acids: CASRTGTGEVGELFF.

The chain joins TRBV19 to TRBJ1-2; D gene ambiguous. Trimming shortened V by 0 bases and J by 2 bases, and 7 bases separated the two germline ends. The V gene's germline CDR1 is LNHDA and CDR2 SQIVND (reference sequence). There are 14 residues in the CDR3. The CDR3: CASSIDPENYGYTF. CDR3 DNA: TGTGCCAGTAGTATAGATCCAGAGAACTATGGCTACACCTTC.

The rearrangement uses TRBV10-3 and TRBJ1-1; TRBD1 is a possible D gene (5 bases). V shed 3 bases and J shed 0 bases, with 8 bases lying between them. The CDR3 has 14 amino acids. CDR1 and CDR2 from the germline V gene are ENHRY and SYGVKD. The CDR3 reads CAISDKGMNTEAFF. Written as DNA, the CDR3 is TGTGCCATCAGTGATAAGGGGATGAACACTGAAGCTTTCTTT.

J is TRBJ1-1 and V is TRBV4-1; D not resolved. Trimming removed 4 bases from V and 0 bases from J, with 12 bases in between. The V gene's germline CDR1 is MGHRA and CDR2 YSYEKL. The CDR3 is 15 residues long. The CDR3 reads CASSPSQSMNTEAFF. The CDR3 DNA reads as TGCGCCAGCAGCCCTTCTCAAAGCATGAACACTGAAGCTTTCTTT.

This CDR3 reads CAWSVGYEQYF. Written as DNA, the CDR3 is TGTGCCTGGAGTGTAGGCTACGAGCAGTACTTC. The V and J genes are TRBV30 and TRBJ2-7; D unresolved. The germline CDR1 and CDR2 sequences are GTSNPN and SVGIG (reference sequence). V gave up 0 bases and J gave up 3 bases, with 3 bases separating them. This CDR3 has 11 amino acids.

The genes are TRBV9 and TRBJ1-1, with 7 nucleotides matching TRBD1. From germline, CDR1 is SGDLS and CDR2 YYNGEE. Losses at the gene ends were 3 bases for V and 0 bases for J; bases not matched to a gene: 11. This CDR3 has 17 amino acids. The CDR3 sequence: CASSASGQRSLNTEAFF. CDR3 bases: TGTGCCAGCAGCGCCTCGGGACAGCGTTCTCTGAACACTGAAGCTTTCTTT.

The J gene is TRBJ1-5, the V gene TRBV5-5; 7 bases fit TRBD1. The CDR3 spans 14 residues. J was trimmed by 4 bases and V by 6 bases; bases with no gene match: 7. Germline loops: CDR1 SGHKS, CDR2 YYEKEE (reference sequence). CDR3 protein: CASNPGQSNQPQHF. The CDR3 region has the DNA TGTGCCAGCAACCCGGGACAGTCAAATCAGCCCCAGCATTTT.

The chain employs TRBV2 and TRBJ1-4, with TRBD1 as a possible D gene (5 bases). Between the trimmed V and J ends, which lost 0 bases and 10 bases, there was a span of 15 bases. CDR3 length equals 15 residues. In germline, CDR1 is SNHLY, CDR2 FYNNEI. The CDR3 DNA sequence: TGTGCCAGCAGTGAAGCTCGGGGCCGGCCTGGAAAACTGTTTTTT. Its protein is CASSEARGRPGKLFF. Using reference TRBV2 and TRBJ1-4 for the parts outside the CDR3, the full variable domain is EPEVTQTPSHQVTQMGQEVILRCVPISNHLYFYWYRQILGQKVEFLVSFYNNEISEKSEIFDDQFSVERPDGSNFTLKIRSTKLEDSAMYFCASSEARGRPGKLFFGSGTQLSVL.

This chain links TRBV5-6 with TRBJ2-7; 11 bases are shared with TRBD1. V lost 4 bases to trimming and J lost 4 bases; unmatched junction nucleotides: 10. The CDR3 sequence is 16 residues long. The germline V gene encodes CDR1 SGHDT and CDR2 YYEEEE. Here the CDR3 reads CASSAGPGQGGYEQYF. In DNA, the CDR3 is TGTGCCAGCAGCGCTGGACCGGGACAGGGGGGTTACGAGCAGTACTTC.

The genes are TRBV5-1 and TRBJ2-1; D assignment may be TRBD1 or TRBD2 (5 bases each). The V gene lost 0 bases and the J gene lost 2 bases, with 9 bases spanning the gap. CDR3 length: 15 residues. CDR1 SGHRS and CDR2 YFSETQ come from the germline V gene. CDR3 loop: CASSLVRGPYNEQFF. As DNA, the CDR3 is TGCGCCAGCAGCTTGGTGAGGGGACCCTACAATGAGCAGTTCTTC.

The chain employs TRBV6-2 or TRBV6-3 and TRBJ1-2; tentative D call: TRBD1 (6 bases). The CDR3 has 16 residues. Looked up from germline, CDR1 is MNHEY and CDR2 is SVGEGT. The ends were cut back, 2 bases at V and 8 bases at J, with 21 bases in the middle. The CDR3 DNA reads TGTGCCAGCAGTTACCGCGGGTTGGGGACAATAAACGGCTACACCTTC. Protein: CASSYRGLGTINGYTF.

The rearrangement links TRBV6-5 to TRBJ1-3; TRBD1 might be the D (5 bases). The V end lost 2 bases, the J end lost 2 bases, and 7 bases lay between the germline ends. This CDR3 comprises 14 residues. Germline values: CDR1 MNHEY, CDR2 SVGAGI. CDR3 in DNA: TGTGCCAGCAGTTACGGGGGGACTGGAAACACCATATATTTT. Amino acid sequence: CASSYGGTGNTIYF.

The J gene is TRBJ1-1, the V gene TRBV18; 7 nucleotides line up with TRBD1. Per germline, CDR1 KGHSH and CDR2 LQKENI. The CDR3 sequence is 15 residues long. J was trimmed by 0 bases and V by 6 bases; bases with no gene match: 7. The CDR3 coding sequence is TGTGCCAGCTCTAGAGGGGGCCCCATGAACACTGAAGCTTTCTTT. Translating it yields CASSRGGPMNTEAFF. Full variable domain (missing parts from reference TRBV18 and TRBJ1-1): NAGVMQNPRHLVRRRGQEARLRCSPMKGHSHVYWYRQLPEEGLKFMVYLQKENIIDESGMPKERFSAEFPKEGPSILRIQQVVRGDSAAYFCASSRGGPMNTEAFFGQGTRLTVV.

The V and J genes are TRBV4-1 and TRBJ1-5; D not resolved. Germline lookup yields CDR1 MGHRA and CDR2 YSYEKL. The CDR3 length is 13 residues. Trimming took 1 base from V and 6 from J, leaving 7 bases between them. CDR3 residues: CASSQATAQPQHF. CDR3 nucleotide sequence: TGCGCCAGCAGCCAAGCGACGGCTCAGCCCCAGCATTTT.

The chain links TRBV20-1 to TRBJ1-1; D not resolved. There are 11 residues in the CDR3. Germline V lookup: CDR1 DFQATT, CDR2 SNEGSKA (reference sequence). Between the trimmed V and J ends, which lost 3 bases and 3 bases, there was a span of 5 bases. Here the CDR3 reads CSASGYTEAFF. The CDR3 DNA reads TGCAGTGCTAGCGGTTACACTGAAGCTTTCTTT.

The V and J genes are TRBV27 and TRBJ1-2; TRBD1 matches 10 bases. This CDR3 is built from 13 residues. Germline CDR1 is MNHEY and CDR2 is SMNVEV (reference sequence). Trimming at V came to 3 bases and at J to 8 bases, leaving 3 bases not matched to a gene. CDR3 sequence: CASSFGTGEGYTF. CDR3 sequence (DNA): TGTGCCAGCAGTTTTGGGACAGGGGAGGGCTACACCTTC.

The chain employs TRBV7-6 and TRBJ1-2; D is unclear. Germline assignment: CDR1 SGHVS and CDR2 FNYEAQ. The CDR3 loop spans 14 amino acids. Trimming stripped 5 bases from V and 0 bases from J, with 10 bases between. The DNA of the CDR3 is TGTGCCAGCAGCACGAGCGGGGCTAACTATGGCTACACCTTC. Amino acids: CASSTSGANYGYTF. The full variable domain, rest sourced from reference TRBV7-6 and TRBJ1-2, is GAGVSQSPRYKVTKRGQDVALRCDPISGHVSLYWYRQALGQGPEFLTYFNYEAQQDKSGLPNDRFSAERPEGSISTLTIQRTEQRDSAMYRCASSTSGANYGYTFGSGTRLTVV.

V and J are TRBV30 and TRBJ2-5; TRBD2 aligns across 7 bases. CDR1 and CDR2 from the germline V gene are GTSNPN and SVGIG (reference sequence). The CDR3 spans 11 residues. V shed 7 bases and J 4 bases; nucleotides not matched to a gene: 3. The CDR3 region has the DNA TGTGCCTCAGGCGGGGGAGAGACCCAGTACTTC. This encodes CASGGGETQYF.

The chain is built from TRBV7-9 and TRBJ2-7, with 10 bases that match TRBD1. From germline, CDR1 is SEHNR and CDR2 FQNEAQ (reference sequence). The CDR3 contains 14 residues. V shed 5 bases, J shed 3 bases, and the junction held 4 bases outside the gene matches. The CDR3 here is CASSPGQGDYEQYF. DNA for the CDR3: TGTGCCAGCAGCCCCGGACAGGGGGACTACGAGCAGTACTTC.

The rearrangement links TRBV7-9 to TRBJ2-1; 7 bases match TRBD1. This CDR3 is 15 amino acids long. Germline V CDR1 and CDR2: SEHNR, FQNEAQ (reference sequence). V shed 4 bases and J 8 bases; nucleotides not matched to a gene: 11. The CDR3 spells CASSSDRKVIDEQFF. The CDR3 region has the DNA TGTGCCAGCAGCTCGGACAGGAAGGTTATCGATGAGCAGTTCTTC.

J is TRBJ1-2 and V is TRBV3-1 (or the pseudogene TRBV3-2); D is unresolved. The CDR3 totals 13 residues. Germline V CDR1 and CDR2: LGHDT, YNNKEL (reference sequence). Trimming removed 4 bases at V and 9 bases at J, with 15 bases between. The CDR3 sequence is CASSPTLEGSYTF. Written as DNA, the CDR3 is TGTGCCAGCAGCCCGACCCTAGAGGGAAGCTACACCTTC.